A selection of T cell receptor beta chains follows, all from one sample in a study of T cell responses to AZD1222 COVID-19 vaccine. Sequencing used immunoSEQ multiplex PCR; TCRdb keeps in-frame clones, though not all of them. The profile covers roughly 84,000 clones, with 80% to 90% appearing a single time and 9.5% to 13% taken by the ten largest. The starting material was peripheral blood, obtained 28 days after the second AZD1222 dose. Receptors originate from an adult who received the AZD1222 COVID-19 vaccine. Both conserved end residues are part of each CDR3. Fields, in order: D gene, clone size, J gene, V gene, CDR3 DNA, CDR3 protein. D genes are given only for firm matches. Clone sizes are given selectively: once, few, many, or a class where the clone is expanded.

-,-,TRBJ2-1,TRBV12-5,TGTGCTAGTGGTTTGGACCAGGGTTACAATGAGCAGTTCTTC,CASGLDQGYNEQFF
TRBD2,-,TRBJ2-5,TRBV12-5,TGTGCTAGTGGTTTCGGGACTAGCGCAAACCTGGAGACCCAGTACTTC,CASGFGTSANLETQYF
TRBD1,few,TRBJ2-2,TRBV18,TGTGCCAGCTCTCCGACAGGGGCCACCGGGGAGCTGTTTTTT,CASSPTGATGELFF
TRBD1,-,TRBJ1-1,TRBV5-4,TGTGCCAGCAGCTTGGAAGTGGGACAGATGAACACTGAAGCTTTCTTT,CASSLEVGQMNTEAFF
-,-,TRBJ2-2,TRBV3-1/TRBV3-2,TGTGCCAGCAGCCGTCTTACAATATCGAACACCGGGGAGCTGTTTTTT,CASSRLTISNTGELFF
-,-,TRBJ2-2,TRBV6-2/TRBV6-3,TGTGCCAGCAGTTTACGTTCCGTGGGGGGACCCGGGGAGCTGTTTTTT,CASSLRSVGGPGELFF
TRBD2,-,TRBJ2-7,TRBV3-1/TRBV3-2,TGTGCCAGCAGCCCCGGGACTAGCGGGGGAAAGTACGAGCAGTACTTC,CASSPGTSGGKYEQYF
-,few,TRBJ2-1,TRBV28,TGTGCCAGTTTTCCCCCGGACCAGACGGTCAATGAGCAGTTCTTC,CASFPPDQTVNEQFF
-,-,TRBJ2-6,TRBV5-1,TGCGCCAGCAGCATATCGCTCGGAGGGGCCAACGTCCTGACTTTC,CASSISLGGANVLTF
-,-,TRBJ1-5,TRBV28,TGTGCCAGCAGACGGCGGACTCAGGCCTTCAATCAGCCCCAGCATTTT,CASRRRTQAFNQPQHF
-,-,TRBJ2-3,TRBV18,TGTGCCAGCTCACCAGCGGCGGGGACAGATACGCAGTATTTT,CASSPAAGTDTQYF
TRBD2,-,TRBJ2-3,TRBV12-5,TGTGCTAGTGGTCTTAAGGGACTAAACACAGATACGCAGTATTTT,CASGLKGLNTDTQYF
-,-,TRBJ1-2,TRBV14,TGTGCCAGCAGACCTCATGGGGGGGCGGCCTATGGCTACACCTTC,CASRPHGGAAYGYTF
-,-,TRBJ1-5,TRBV6-5,TGTGCCAGCAGTTACGATCAATCCAGCCAGTCCCAGCATTTT,CASSYDQSSQSQHF
-,-,TRBJ2-1,TRBV6-6,TGTGCCAGCAGTTACTCTCTTCCAGGGGCCGGCAATGAGCAGTTCTTC,CASSYSLPGAGNEQFF
TRBD2,-,TRBJ2-1,TRBV6-2/TRBV6-3,TGTGCCAGCAGCCCCAGACTAGCGGGAGGTCCGGGTGAGCAGTTCTTC,CASSPRLAGGPGEQFF
-,-,TRBJ2-5,TRBV2,TGTGCCAGCTTAATAGTGGGTACGGCCCAGTACTTC,CASLIVGTAQYF
-,-,TRBJ2-7,TRBV7-2,TGTGCCAGCAGCTTCTTCCGGGAGAGCAACGAGCAGTACTTC,CASSFFRESNEQYF
-,-,TRBJ1-2,TRBV5-6,TGTGCCAGCAGCCCACTCCTTAACTATGGCTACACCTTC,CASSPLLNYGYTF
-,-,TRBJ1-2,TRBV11-2,TGTGCCAGCAGCTTAGAACAGGACAGACCTTTAGGCTACACCTTC,CASSLEQDRPLGYTF
-,-,TRBJ2-2,TRBV30,TGTGCCTGGAGTGTTTATCTCCCCGGGGAGCTGTTTTTT,CAWSVYLPGELFF
TRBD1,-,TRBJ2-1,TRBV5-8,TGTGCCAGCAGCTTGGGGGACAGCTCCTACAATGAGCAGTTCTTC,CASSLGDSSYNEQFF